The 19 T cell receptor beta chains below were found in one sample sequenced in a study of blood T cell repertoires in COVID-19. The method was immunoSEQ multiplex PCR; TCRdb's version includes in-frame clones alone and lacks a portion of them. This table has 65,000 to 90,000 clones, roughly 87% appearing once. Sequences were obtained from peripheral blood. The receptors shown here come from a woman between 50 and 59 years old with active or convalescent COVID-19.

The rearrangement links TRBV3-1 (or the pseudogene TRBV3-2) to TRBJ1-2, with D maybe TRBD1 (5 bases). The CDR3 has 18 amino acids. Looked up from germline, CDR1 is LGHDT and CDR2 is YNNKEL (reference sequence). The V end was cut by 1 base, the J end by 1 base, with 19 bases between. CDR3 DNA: TGTGCCAGCAGCCAAGGTGCGGGGCCTGCCCTCCTTAACTATGGCTACACCTTC. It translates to CASSQGAGPALLNYGYTF.

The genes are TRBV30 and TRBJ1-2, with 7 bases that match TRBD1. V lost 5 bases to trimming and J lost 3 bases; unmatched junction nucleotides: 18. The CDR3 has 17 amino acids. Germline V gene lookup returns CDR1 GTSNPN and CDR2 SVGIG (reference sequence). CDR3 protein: CAWAITGQLRRYYGYTF. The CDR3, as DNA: TGTGCCTGGGCAATCACGGGACAGCTTCGTCGATACTATGGCTACACCTTC.

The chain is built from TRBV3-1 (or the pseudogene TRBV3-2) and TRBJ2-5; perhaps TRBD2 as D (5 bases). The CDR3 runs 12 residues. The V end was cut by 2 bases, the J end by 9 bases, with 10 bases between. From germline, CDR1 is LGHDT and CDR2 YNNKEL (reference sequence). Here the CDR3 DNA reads TGTGCCAGCAGCCAATCTGGGAGCTCCCAGTACTTC. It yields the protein CASSQSGSSQYF.

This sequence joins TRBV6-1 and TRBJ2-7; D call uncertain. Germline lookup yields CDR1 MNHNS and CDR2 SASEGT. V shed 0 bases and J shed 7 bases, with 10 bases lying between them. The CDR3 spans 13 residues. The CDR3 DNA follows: TGTGCCAGCAGTGAAGCCCAGGATAGAGAGCAGTACTTC. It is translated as CASSEAQDREQYF.

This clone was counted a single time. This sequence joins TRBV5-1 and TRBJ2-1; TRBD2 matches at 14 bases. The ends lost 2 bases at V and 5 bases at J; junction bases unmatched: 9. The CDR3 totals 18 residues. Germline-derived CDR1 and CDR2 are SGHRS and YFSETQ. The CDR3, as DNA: TGCGCCAGCAGCTTCACTTTACCGGGACTAGCGGGGGACAATGAGCAGTTCTTC. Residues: CASSFTLPGLAGDNEQFF.

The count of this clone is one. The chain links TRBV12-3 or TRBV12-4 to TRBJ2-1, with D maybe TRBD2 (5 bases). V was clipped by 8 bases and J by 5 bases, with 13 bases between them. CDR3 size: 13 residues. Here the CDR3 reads CASGLGANNEQFF. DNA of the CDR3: TGTGCCAGCGGGCTGGGAGCTAACAATGAGCAGTTCTTC.

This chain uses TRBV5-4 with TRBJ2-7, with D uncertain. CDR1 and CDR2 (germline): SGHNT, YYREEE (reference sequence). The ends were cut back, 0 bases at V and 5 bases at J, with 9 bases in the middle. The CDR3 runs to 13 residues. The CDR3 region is CASSLVPENEQYF. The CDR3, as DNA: TGTGCCAGCAGCTTGGTTCCGGAGAACGAGCAGTACTTC.

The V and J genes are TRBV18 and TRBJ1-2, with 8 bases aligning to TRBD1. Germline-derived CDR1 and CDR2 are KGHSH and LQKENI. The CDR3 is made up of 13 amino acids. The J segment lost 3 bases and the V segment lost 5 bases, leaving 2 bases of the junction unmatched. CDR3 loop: CASSSGQDYGYTF. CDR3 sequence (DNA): TGTGCCAGCTCATCGGGACAGGACTATGGCTACACCTTC.

For the CDR3, the DNA is TGTGCCAGTAGTATCAGGCCTCCAGCGGAGGGCAATCAGCCCCAGCATTTT. It specifies CASSIRPPAEGNQPQHF. This chain joins TRBV19 and TRBJ1-5, with D unresolved. Germline V gene sequence: CDR1 LNHDA, CDR2 SQIVND (reference sequence). This CDR3 has 17 residues. V lost 3 bases and J lost 2, with 17 bases in between.

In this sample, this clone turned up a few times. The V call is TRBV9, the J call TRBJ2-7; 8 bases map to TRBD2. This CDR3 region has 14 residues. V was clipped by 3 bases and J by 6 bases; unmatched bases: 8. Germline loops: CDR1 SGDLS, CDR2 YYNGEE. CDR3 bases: TGTGCCAGCAGCGAGGGAAGCGGGGGAGGCGAGCAGTACTTC. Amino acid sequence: CASSEGSGGGEQYF.

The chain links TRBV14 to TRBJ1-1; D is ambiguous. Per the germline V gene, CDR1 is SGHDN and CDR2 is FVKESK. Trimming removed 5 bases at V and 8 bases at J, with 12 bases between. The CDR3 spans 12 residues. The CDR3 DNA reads TGTGCCAGCAGCGTACGACAAGGCGAAGCTTTCTTT. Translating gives CASSVRQGEAFF.

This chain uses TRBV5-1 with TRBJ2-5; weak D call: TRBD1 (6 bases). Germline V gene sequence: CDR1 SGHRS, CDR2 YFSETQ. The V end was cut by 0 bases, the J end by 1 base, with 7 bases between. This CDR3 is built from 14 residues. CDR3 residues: CASSLDRVQETQYF. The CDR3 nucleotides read TGCGCCAGCAGCTTGGACAGGGTCCAAGAGACCCAGTACTTC.

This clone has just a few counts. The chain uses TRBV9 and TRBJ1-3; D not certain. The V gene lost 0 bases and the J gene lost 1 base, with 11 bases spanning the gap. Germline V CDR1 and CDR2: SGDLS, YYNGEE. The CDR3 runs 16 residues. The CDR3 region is CASSVGEAQSGNTIYF. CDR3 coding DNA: TGTGCCAGCAGCGTAGGGGAGGCACAATCTGGAAACACCATATATTTT.

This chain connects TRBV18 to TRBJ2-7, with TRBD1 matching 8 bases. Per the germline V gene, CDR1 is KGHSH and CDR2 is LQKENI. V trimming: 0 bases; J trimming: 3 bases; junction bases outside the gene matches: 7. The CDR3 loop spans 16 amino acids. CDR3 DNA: TGTGCCAGCTCACCACCGGCTGGGACAGGTCTCTACGAGCAGTACTTC. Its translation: CASSPPAGTGLYEQYF.

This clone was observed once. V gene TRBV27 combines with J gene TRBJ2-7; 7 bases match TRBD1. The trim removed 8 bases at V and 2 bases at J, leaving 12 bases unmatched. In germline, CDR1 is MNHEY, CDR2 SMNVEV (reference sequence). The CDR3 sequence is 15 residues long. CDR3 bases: TGTGCCAGCGGCCTTTTCCGGGACAGTGCCTACGAGCAGTACTTC. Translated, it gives CASGLFRDSAYEQYF.

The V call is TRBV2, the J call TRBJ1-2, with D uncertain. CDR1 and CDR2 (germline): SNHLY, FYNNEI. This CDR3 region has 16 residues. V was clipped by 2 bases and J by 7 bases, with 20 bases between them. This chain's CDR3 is CASSETFLRPFSGYTF. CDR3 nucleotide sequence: TGTGCCAGCAGTGAAACCTTCCTGCGGCCTTTTAGTGGCTACACCTTC.

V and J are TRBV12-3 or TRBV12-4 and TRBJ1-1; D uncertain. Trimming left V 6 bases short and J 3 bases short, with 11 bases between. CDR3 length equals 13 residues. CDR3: CASSPPGHTEAFF. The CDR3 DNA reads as TGTGCCAGCAGCCCGCCCGGTCACACTGAAGCTTTCTTT.

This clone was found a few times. The CDR3 sequence: CASSYLQRGGRSHEQFF. The CDR3 DNA reads TGTGCCAGCAGTTATTTACAGCGGGGGGGCAGGTCCCATGAGCAGTTCTTC. This chain connects TRBV6-2 or TRBV6-3 to TRBJ2-1; TRBD2 matches 10 bases. In germline, CDR1 is MNHEY, CDR2 SVGEGT. V lost 3 bases to trimming and J lost 8 bases; unmatched junction nucleotides: 13. CDR3 length: 17 amino acids.

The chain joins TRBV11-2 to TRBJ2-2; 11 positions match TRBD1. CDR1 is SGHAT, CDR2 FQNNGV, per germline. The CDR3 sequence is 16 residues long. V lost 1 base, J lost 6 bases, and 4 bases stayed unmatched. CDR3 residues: CASSLGTGGYAGELFF. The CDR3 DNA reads TGTGCCAGCAGCTTAGGGACAGGGGGCTATGCCGGGGAGCTGTTTTTT.